This TCR beta chain derives from a study of blood T cell repertoires in COVID-19. Study-level background: From T cells, B-cell-depleted T cells, or PBMCs came the material, which was cDNA or gDNA.

The table came from immunoSEQ multiplex PCR; TCRdb's copy has only in-frame clones and leaves some out. This sample has approximately 140,000 clones, with about 85% found just once. Sequenced sample: peripheral blood. This TCR was sampled from a man aged 40-55 years with active or convalescent COVID-19.

The CDR3 region has the DNA TGTGCCAGCAGCCATGTCCGCGGGGGGGCATCCGGGGAGCTGTTTTTT. This encodes CASSHVRGGASGELFF. The chain links TRBV3-1 (or the pseudogene TRBV3-2) to TRBJ2-2; TRBD2 agrees at 9 bases. The CDR3 is 16 amino acids. The J segment lost 6 bases and the V segment lost 3 bases, leaving 8 bases of the junction unmatched. Germline V gene lookup returns CDR1 LGHDT and CDR2 YNNKEL (reference sequence).